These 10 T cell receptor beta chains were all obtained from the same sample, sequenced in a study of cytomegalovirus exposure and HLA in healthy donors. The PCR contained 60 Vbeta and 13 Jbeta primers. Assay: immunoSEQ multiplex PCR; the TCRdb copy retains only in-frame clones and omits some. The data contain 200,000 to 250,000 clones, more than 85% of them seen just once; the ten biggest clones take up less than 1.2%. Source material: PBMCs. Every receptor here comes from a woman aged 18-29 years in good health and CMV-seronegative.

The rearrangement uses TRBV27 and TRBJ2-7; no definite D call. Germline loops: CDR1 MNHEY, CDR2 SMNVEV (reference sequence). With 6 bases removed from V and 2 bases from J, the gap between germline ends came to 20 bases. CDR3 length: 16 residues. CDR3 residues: CASSSIDFFNTYEQYF. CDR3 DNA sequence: TGTGCCAGCAGCTCAATTGACTTTTTCAATACCTACGAGCAGTACTTC.

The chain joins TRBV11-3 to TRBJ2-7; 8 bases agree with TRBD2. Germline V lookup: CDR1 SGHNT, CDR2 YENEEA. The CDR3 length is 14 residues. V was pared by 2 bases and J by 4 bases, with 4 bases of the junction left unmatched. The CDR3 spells CASSLSGREYEQYF. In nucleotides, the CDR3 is TGTGCCAGCAGCTTATCCGGGAGGGAGTACGAGCAGTACTTC.

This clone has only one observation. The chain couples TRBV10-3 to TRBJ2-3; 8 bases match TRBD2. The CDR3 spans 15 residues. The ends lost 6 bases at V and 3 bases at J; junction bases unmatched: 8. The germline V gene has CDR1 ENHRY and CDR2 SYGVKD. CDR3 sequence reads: CAISALSGTTDTQYF. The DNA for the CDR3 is TGTGCCATCAGCGCCCTTAGCGGGACTACAGATACGCAGTATTTT.

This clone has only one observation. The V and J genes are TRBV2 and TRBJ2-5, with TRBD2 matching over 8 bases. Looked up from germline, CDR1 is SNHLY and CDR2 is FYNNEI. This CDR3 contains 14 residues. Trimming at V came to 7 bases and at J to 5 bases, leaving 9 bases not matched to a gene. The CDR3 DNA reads TGTGCCAGCAAGGAAGCGGGAGAATCGGAGACCCAGTACTTC. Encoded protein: CASKEAGESETQYF.

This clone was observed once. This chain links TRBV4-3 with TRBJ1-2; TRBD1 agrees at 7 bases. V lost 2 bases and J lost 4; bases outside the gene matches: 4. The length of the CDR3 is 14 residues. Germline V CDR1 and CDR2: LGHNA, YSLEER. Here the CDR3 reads CASSQSRDSYGYTF. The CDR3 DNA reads TGCGCCAGCAGCCAATCCCGGGACAGCTATGGCTACACCTTC.

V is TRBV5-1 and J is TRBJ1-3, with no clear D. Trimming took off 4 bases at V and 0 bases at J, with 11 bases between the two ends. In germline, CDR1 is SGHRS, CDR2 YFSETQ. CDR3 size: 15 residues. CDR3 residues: CASSDLRDSGNTIYF. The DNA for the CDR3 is TGCGCCAGCAGCGATCTACGTGACTCTGGAAACACCATATATTTT.

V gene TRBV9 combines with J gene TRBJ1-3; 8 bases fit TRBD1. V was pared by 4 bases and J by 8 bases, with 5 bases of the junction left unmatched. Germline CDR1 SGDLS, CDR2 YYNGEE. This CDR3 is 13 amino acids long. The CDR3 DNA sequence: TGTGCCAGCAGCCCAGGACAGGGAGACACCATATATTTT. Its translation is CASSPGQGDTIYF.

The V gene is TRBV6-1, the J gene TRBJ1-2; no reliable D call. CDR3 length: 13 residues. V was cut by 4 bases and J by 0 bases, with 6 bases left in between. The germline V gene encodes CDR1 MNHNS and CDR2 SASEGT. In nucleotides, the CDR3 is TGTGCCAGCAGTGGGTTAGCTAACTATGGCTACACCTTC. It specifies CASSGLANYGYTF.

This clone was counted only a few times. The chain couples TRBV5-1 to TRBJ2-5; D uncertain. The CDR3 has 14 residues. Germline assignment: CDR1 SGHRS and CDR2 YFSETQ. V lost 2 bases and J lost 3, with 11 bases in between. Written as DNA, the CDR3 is TGCGCCAGCAGCTTCGCCTCCGAGGAAGAGACCCAGTACTTC. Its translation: CASSFASEEETQYF.

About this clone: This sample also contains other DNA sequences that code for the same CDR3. CDR3 loop: CASSLAGGETQYF. The CDR3 region has the DNA TGTGCCAGCAGCTTGGCCGGGGGTGAGACCCAGTACTTC. The chain uses TRBV5-4 and TRBJ2-5; the D gene is possibly TRBD2 (6 bases). In germline, CDR1 is SGHNT, CDR2 YYREEE (reference sequence). The V and J ends lost 0 bases and 5 bases respectively, with 8 bases between them. This CDR3 region has 13 residues.